This record covers a single T cell receptor beta chain. The sample originates from a study of T-cell memory formation after mild COVID-19. MiXCR, run by TCRdb on the 5' RACE reads, gives a single entry per CDR3 protein. The table lists fewer than 150,000 distinct CDR3 sequences, over 15% of them singletons, with 4.5% to 6.5% in the top ten. The CDR3 loop spans 11 amino acids. V was pared by 5 bases and J by 0 bases, with 2 bases between. The V call is TRBV12-3 or TRBV12-4, the J call TRBJ2-7; D is ambiguous. Sequencing used PBMCs or a T cell subset sorted from them (not recorded which). This clonotype originated in a man younger than 35 who had mild COVID-19 (a few samples of this study predate the infection). Cell type and time point are not known. The CDR3 reads CASSHSYEQYF. CDR3 sequence (DNA): TGTGCCAGCAGTCACTCCTACGAGCAGTACTTC.